Listed below are T cell receptor beta chains from one sample, sequenced in a study of shared clonotypes between healthy human individuals. Data came from immunoSEQ multiplex PCR; TCRdb stores just in-frame clones and leaves some out. The table records 2.3 million or so clones, approximately 93% of them present only once. The sample taken for sequencing was naive CD4+ T cells from PBMCs. Receptor source: a man younger than 30 in good health. Some clones in this sample may be carry-over from other donors' samples. CDR3s include the opening cysteine and the closing phenylalanine or tryptophan. D genes are given only for firm matches. The size of a clone is reported for some rows only, either as once, few or many, or as a class for expanded clones.

V	D	length	size	J	DNA	CDR3
TRBV5-1	TRBD2	15	.	TRBJ2-5	TGCGCCAGCAGCGAGGGACCGTTCGGGGGGGAGACCCAGTACTTC	CASSEGPFGGETQYF
TRBV16	.	14	.	TRBJ1-5	TGTGCCAGCAGCCAGGGGGCGGGCAATCAGCCCCAGCATTTT	CASSQGAGNQPQHF
TRBV29-1	TRBD1	13	once	TRBJ2-7	TGCAGCGTTGCCCGGACAGGGGCTCACGAGCAGTACTTC	CSVARTGAHEQYF
TRBV28	.	15	.	TRBJ2-4	TGTGCCAGCAGTTTAACCGGACTAGCCAAAAACATTCAGTACTTC	CASSLTGLAKNIQYF
TRBV2	.	16	.	TRBJ1-2	TGTGCCAGCAGTGAAACTCCGGGGCCCGACAACTATGGCTACACCTTC	CASSETPGPDNYGYTF
TRBV6-1	.	11	.	TRBJ1-1	TGTGCCAGCAGGGGGAACACTGAAGCTTTCTTT	CASRGNTEAFF
TRBV6-4	.	13	.	TRBJ1-1	TGTGCCAGCAGCGCGGCCGTGAACACTGAAGCTTTCTTT	CASSAAVNTEAFF
TRBV28	.	13	once	TRBJ1-5	TGTGCCAGCAGTCGCGACGGGAATCAGCCCCAGCATTTT	CASSRDGNQPQHF
TRBV5-1	.	15	.	TRBJ2-6	TGCGCCAGCAGTAGCCGCCCCTCTGGGGCCAACGTCCTGACTTTC	CASSSRPSGANVLTF
TRBV2	TRBD2	16	.	TRBJ2-1	TGTGCCAGCAGTCCGACTAGCGGGAGGGGCTACAATGAGCAGTTCTTC	CASSPTSGRGYNEQFF
TRBV18	.	17	.	TRBJ2-7	TGTGCCAGCTCACCAGAGACCGGGACGGGGCTCTCCTACGAGCAGTACTTC	CASSPETGTGLSYEQYF
TRBV9	.	14	.	TRBJ2-3	TGTGCCAGCAGCAAAGTTAGCGGCACAGATACGCAGTATTTT	CASSKVSGTDTQYF
TRBV18	.	12	once	TRBJ2-7	TGTGCCAGCCTCGTGGAAAGGGGCGAGCAGTACTTC	CASLVERGEQYF
TRBV9	.	13	.	TRBJ1-5	TGTGCCAGCAGCGTAGAGGGTCATCAGCCCCAGCATTTT	CASSVEGHQPQHF
TRBV6-6	.	14	once	TRBJ2-7	TGTGCCAGCAGTTTTACGACGGATTCTTACGAGCAGTACTTC	CASSFTTDSYEQYF
TRBV5-1	.	16	.	TRBJ2-2	TGCGCCAGCAGCTTGGATCCAAGGTCCGGGGCCGGGGAGCTGTTTTTT	CASSLDPRSGAGELFF
TRBV27	TRBD1	14	.	TRBJ1-2	TGTGCCAGCAGTTTCCGGACAGGGGGCGGAGGCTACACCTTC	CASSFRTGGGGYTF
TRBV23-1	.	11	once	TRBJ1-2	TGCGCCAGCAGTCTCGCCTATGGCTACACCTTC	CASSLAYGYTF
TRBV7-2	.	17	.	TRBJ1-1	TGTGCCAGCAGCTTAAATGCGGGTACAGGGCGTCGAACTGAAGCTTTCTTT	CASSLNAGTGRRTEAFF
TRBV7-3	.	14	once	TRBJ2-5	TGTGCCAGCAGCTACGACAGATATCACGAGACCCAGTACTTC	CASSYDRYHETQYF
TRBV29-1	.	13	once	TRBJ1-1	TGCAGCGTTGTAAGACATACTGGCACTGAAGCTTTCTTT	CSVVRHTGTEAFF
TRBV7-7	TRBD2	17	.	TRBJ2-5	TGTGCCAGCAGCCCCGGACTAGCAGGGAGAGTATTTGAGACCCAGTACTTC	CASSPGLAGRVFETQYF
TRBV5-4	.	15	.	TRBJ2-7	TGTGCCAGCAGCTTGGTGCCAGGGGCTGAGTACGAGCAGTACTTC	CASSLVPGAEYEQYF
TRBV5-6	.	14	.	TRBJ2-5	TGTGCCAGCAGCGCGGGACTGACCCAAGAGACCCAGTACTTC	CASSAGLTQETQYF
TRBV2	.	11	.	TRBJ2-5	TGTGCCAGTAGCGACCAAGAGACCCAGTACTTC	CASSDQETQYF
TRBV11-2	TRBD1	15	.	TRBJ2-3	TGTGCCAGCAGCTTCGGACAGGGGAACACAGATACGCAGTATTTT	CASSFGQGNTDTQYF
TRBV21-1	.	18	.	TRBJ1-1	TGTGCCAGCAGCATCCGGGACACACTAATCCCCCCTTGCACTGAAGCTTTCTTT	CASSIRDTLIPPCTEAFF
TRBV2	.	14	.	TRBJ2-7	TGTGCCAGCAGTGGCCCCCTCGGGGGCGGCGAGCAGTACTTC	CASSGPLGGGEQYF
TRBV9	TRBD2	17	once	TRBJ2-1	TGTGCCAGCAGCCTTCTTTTAGCGGGAGGTGGTAACAATGAGCAGTTCTTC	CASSLLLAGGGNNEQFF
TRBV6-6	TRBD2	15	.	TRBJ2-3	TGTGCCAGCCTCAACTACCGGGAGGGGGCAGATACGCAGTATTTT	CASLNYREGADTQYF
TRBV27	.	15	.	TRBJ1-5	TGTGCCAGCAGTTTATTACATGCCTCCAATCAGCCCCAGCATTTT	CASSLLHASNQPQHF
TRBV6-6	.	16	once	TRBJ1-1	TGTGCCAGTAACCTTGGTGGGGGGGGTCACTACACTGAAGCTTTCTTT	CASNLGGGGHYTEAFF
TRBV19	.	16	.	TRBJ2-1	TGTGCCAGTAGTATGAGCAGTGTCCCCCCGAACAATGAGCAGTTCTTC	CASSMSSVPPNNEQFF
TRBV7-2	.	15	once	TRBJ2-3	TGTGCCAGCAGCTTAGGAGGGGGGAGACCAGATACGCAGTATTTT	CASSLGGGRPDTQYF
TRBV7-2	TRBD1	15	.	TRBJ2-1	TGTGCCAGCAGCCATGGACAGGGGGCTTGGAATGAGCAGTTCTTC	CASSHGQGAWNEQFF
TRBV28	.	15	.	TRBJ2-7	TGTGCCAGCAGTGGCTCGGGCTACCTTGCCTACGAGCAGTACTTC	CASSGSGYLAYEQYF
TRBV19	.	14	.	TRBJ2-7	TGTGCCAGTAGTATAGCGGGCGGATCCTACGAGCAGTACTTC	CASSIAGGSYEQYF
TRBV28	.	15	.	TRBJ2-3	TGTGCCAGCAGTCCACCGGTGGGGGGCACAGATACGCAGTATTTT	CASSPPVGGTDTQYF
TRBV28	.	12	.	TRBJ2-7	TGTGCCAGCAGGAACAGGGTTTACGAGCAGTACTTC	CASRNRVYEQYF
TRBV19	.	14	once	TRBJ2-1	TGTGCCAGTAAGGTTGATTTATCCTACAATGAGCAGTTCTTC	CASKVDLSYNEQFF
TRBV7-7	.	13	.	TRBJ2-2	TGTGCCACCCTGACAAAGAACACCGGGGAGCTGTTTTTT	CATLTKNTGELFF
TRBV28	.	13	.	TRBJ1-2	TGTGCCAGCAGTTTGGAAGGATACTATGGCTACACCTTC	CASSLEGYYGYTF
TRBV20-1	TRBD1	11	.	TRBJ1-2	TGCAGTGCTATTGCAGGGGGAGGCTACACCTTC	CSAIAGGGYTF
TRBV7-2	TRBD1	15	.	TRBJ1-5	TGTGCCAGCAGCTCGGGACAGCAAATCAATCAGCCCCAGCATTTT	CASSSGQQINQPQHF
TRBV19	.	15	.	TRBJ1-4	TGTGCCAGTAGTATCAGGCCAGGGTCTTATGAAAAACTGTTTTTT	CASSIRPGSYEKLFF
TRBV29-1	TRBD1	13	.	TRBJ2-7	TGCAGCGTTCAGGGGGCGATAGGCTACGAGCAGTACTTC	CSVQGAIGYEQYF
TRBV5-1	TRBD2	19	once	TRBJ2-1	TGCGCCAGCAGCTTCTTATCGACTAGCGGCCCAAGCTCCTACAATGAGCAGTTCTTC	CASSFLSTSGPSSYNEQFF
TRBV7-2	.	13	.	TRBJ2-7	TGTGCCAGCAGCTTAGAGAGGGGTGGCGAGCAGTACTTC	CASSLERGGEQYF
TRBV5-4	.	13	.	TRBJ2-7	TGTGCCAGCAGCTCTCCCATGGACAGTGAGCAGTACTTC	CASSSPMDSEQYF
TRBV28	TRBD1	17	.	TRBJ2-6	TGTGCCAGCAGTTTTAGGACAGGGGGCTCTGGGGCCAACGTCCTGACTTTC	CASSFRTGGSGANVLTF
TRBV6-1	.	14	.	TRBJ1-5	TGTGCCAGCAGCTATAATGGGGCAGGTCAGCCCCAGCATTTT	CASSYNGAGQPQHF
TRBV7-3	.	13	.	TRBJ2-1	TGTGCCAGCAGCTCCAACACGTATAATGAGCAGTTCTTC	CASSSNTYNEQFF
TRBV27	TRBD1	14	once	TRBJ1-5	TGTGCCAGCAGGTTGACAGGGCTCCATCAGCCCCAGCATTTT	CASRLTGLHQPQHF
TRBV7-9	TRBD2	15	.	TRBJ2-3	TGTGCCAGCAGCTTGATTCTAGCGGGAGAGGATACGCAGTATTTT	CASSLILAGEDTQYF
TRBV4-1	.	14	.	TRBJ2-7	TGCGCCAGCAGCCACCCTATGTCAGGGGACGAGCAGTACTTC	CASSHPMSGDEQYF
TRBV9	.	15	.	TRBJ2-3	TGTGCCAGCAGCGTAGATCTGGACGGGACAGATACGCAGTATTTT	CASSVDLDGTDTQYF
TRBV7-9	.	14	.	TRBJ1-2	TGTGCCAGCAGCTTGGGCACCTCAGGCTATGGCTACACCTTC	CASSLGTSGYGYTF
TRBV2	TRBD1	14	.	TRBJ2-5	TGTGCCAGCACCCTTGGGACAGGGAAAGAGACCCAGTACTTC	CASTLGTGKETQYF
TRBV21-1	.	14	.	TRBJ1-2	TGTGCCAGCAGCAAAAAGCGGCCGGTCTATGGCTACACCTTC	CASSKKRPVYGYTF